One sample yielded the 16 T cell receptor beta chains listed below, sequenced in a study of human T cells and chemical hapten exposure. TCRdb reprocessed the RACE reads via MiXCR and lists one record per CDR3 protein. The data show under 400,000 distinct CDR3 sequences, roughly 5% seen once. This sample's time point: pre-sensitization, week 0. The treatment is: therapeutic diphenylcyclopropenone sensitization with weekly scalp DPC. Sequenced material: whole blood, taken in connection with sensitization to the hapten diphenylcyclopropenone (DPC). Receptor source: a woman between 45 and 60 years old with alopecia areata. Some clones in this sample may be carry-over from other donors' samples.

This clonotype was seen at least ten times. The chain has TRBV12-3 or TRBV12-4 and TRBJ1-5; TRBD1 matches 7 bases. The trim removed 5 bases at V and 3 bases at J, leaving 4 bases unmatched. This CDR3 has 14 amino acids. CDR3 sequence reads: CASSRGLVNQPQHF. In DNA, the CDR3 is TGTGCCAGCAGTAGGGGGCTGGTCAATCAGCCCCAGCATTTT.

The chain is built from TRBV20-1 and TRBJ2-7; 9 bases align to TRBD1. Germline-derived CDR1 and CDR2 are DFQATT and SNEGSKA (reference sequence). The CDR3 is 13 residues long. Germline trimming cut 5 bases from V and 2 bases from J; bases unmatched to any gene: 4. The CDR3 protein is CSAAWDRAYEQYF. CDR3 DNA sequence: TGCAGTGCTGCTTGGGACAGGGCCTACGAGCAGTACTTC.

A note on this clonotype: A much more abundant neighbour one base away suggests this may be a read error. V usage is TRBV5-5 and J usage is TRBJ2-7; D not certain. Deletions cut 2 bases from V and 1 base from J, with 4 bases between. The CDR3 extends over 12 amino acids. Germline CDR1 and CDR2: SGHKS and YYEKEE (reference sequence). The DNA for the CDR3 is TGTGCCAGCAGCTTAATGTCCTACGAGCAGTACTTC. Residues: CASSLMSYEQYF.

This clonotype was picked up many times. The rearrangement links TRBV24-1 to TRBJ2-3, with TRBD1 identical over 10 bases. This CDR3 region has 15 residues. Germline V lookup: CDR1 KGHDR, CDR2 SFDVKD. V shed 3 bases, J shed 5 bases, and the junction held 4 bases outside the gene matches. CDR3 sequence (DNA): TGTGCCACCAGTGATATCGGGACAGGGGAAGATACGCAGTATTTT. Residues: CATSDIGTGEDTQYF.

This clonotype was counted ten times or more. The V call is TRBV12-3 or TRBV12-4, the J call TRBJ1-6, with TRBD1 as a possible D gene (6 bases). The CDR3 is 12 residues long. Trimming took 5 bases from V and 18 from J, leaving 17 bases between them. The CDR3 spells CASSVSGAFPHF. The DNA for the CDR3 is TGTGCCAGCAGTGTCTCAGGGGCTTTCCCCCACTTT.

A remark on this clonotype: A much larger clone is a single base away; this may be a read error. The CDR3 bases are TGCGCCAGCAGTGAGTCGAGGGGGCGATGGGCCAACGTCCTGACTTTC. Its translation is CASSESRGRWANVLTF. The chain joins TRBV10-2 to TRBJ2-6, with 7 nucleotides matching TRBD1. The CDR3 is 16 residues long. V lost 0 bases to trimming and J lost 5 bases; unmatched junction nucleotides: 4. Germline lookup yields CDR1 WSHSY and CDR2 SAAADI.

This clonotype was seen a handful of times. The chain combines TRBV24-1 with TRBJ1-5; TRBD1 aligns across 7 bases. The CDR3 contains 17 residues. The ends lost 1 base at V and 6 bases at J; junction bases unmatched: 11. Germline V gene data show CDR1 as KGHDR and CDR2 as SFDVKD. CDR3 coding DNA: TGTGCCACCAGTGATTTCGAAACCCACAGGGGATGTCAGCCCCAGCATTTT. This encodes CATSDFETHRGCQPQHF.

A few counts support this clonotype. J is TRBJ1-5 and V is TRBV7-2; possibly TRBD1 for D (5 bases). V lost 2 bases to trimming and J lost 2 bases, with 13 bases between them. The CDR3 consists of 16 residues. Germline CDR1 and CDR2: SGHTA and FQGNSA. CDR3 DNA sequence: TGTGCCAGCAGCTTATCTAGGGGTTCAGGCAATCAGCCCCAGCATTTT. Protein sequence: CASSLSRGSGNQPQHF.

This clonotype occurred many times. The chain carries TRBV5-1 and TRBJ2-5; D gene ambiguous. This CDR3 has 12 residues. V was shortened by 0 bases and J by 5 bases, with 5 bases between the two germline ends. Germline V gene lookup returns CDR1 SGHRS and CDR2 YFSETQ. The CDR3 DNA is TGCGCCAGCAGCTTGGCCGATGAGACCCAGTACTTC. It specifies CASSLADETQYF.

This clonotype was observed at least ten times. The V and J genes are TRBV7-9 and TRBJ2-3; 12 positions agree with TRBD2. The V and J ends lost 0 bases and 3 bases, in that order; junction bases with no gene match: 7. Per germline, CDR1 SEHNR and CDR2 FQNEAQ (reference sequence). This CDR3 has 18 amino acids. CDR3 coding DNA: TGTGCCAGCAGCTTAGCGTTTACTAGCGGGAGGAGAACAGATACGCAGTATTTT. Its translation: CASSLAFTSGRRTDTQYF. The full variable domain, completed using reference TRBV7-9 and TRBJ2-3, is DTGVSQNPRHKITKRGQNVTFRCDPISEHNRLYWYRQTLGQGPEFLTYFQNEAQLEKSRLLSDRFSAERPKGSFSTLEIQRTEQGDSAMYLCASSLAFTSGRRTDTQYFGPGTRLTVL.

The rearrangement joins TRBV10-2 to TRBJ2-3; perhaps TRBD1 as D (6 bases). CDR3 size: 13 residues. The V gene's germline CDR1 is WSHSY and CDR2 SAAADI. The V end lost 11 bases, the J end lost 2 bases, and 14 bases lay between the germline ends. The CDR3 loop reads CAPRGSNTDTQYF. The CDR3 region has the DNA TGCGCCCCCAGGGGCAGTAACACAGATACGCAGTATTTT.

The chain uses TRBV20-1 and TRBJ2-4, with 13 bases fitting TRBD2. J gave up 3 bases and V 1 base, and 3 bases lay outside the gene matches. CDR3 length: 16 residues. Per germline, CDR1 DFQATT and CDR2 SNEGSKA (reference sequence). For the CDR3, the DNA is TGCAGTGCTAGAGGACTAGCGGGAGGAGGCAAAAACATTCAGTACTTC. Protein sequence: CSARGLAGGGKNIQYF.

This clonotype was seen repeatedly, ten times or more. Here the CDR3 reads CASMGGKLAGTDTQYF. CDR3 DNA: TGTGCCAGCATGGGGGGAAAACTAGCGGGCACAGATACGCAGTATTTT. This chain connects TRBV12-3 or TRBV12-4 to TRBJ2-3, with TRBD2 matching over 8 bases. This CDR3 has 16 residues. The V and J ends lost 7 bases and 1 base, in that order; junction bases with no gene match: 10.

There are many counts of this clonotype. V is TRBV20-1 and J is TRBJ2-7; a weak D match, TRBD2 (6 bases). The CDR3 runs 12 residues. The germline V gene encodes CDR1 DFQATT and CDR2 SNEGSKA (reference sequence). V was cut by 3 bases and J by 9 bases, with 15 bases left in between. CDR3 sequence (DNA): TGCAGTGCTAGCGCAGGCGGGGCGTTGCAGTACTTC. Its translation: CSASAGGALQYF.

This clonotype was detected many times. This rearrangement joins TRBV27 to TRBJ1-6, with no clear D. This CDR3 contains 13 residues. Germline V gene lookup returns CDR1 MNHEY and CDR2 SMNVEV (reference sequence). Trimming left V 3 bases short and J 8 bases short, with 8 bases between. This CDR3 is CASSLVGDSPLHF. The CDR3 DNA follows: TGTGCCAGCAGTTTGGTAGGAGATTCACCCCTCCACTTT.

In this sample, this clonotype turned up many times. The chain carries TRBV30 and TRBJ2-5, with TRBD2 as a possible D gene (6 bases). The CDR3 loop spans 13 amino acids. Trimming removed 0 bases at V and 4 bases at J, with 9 bases between. CDR1 is GTSNPN, CDR2 SVGIG, per germline (reference sequence). The CDR3 nucleotides are TGTGCCTGGAGTGTACGGGACTCAGAGACCCAGTACTTC. Translating gives CAWSVRDSETQYF. The variable domain in full, completed from reference TRBV30 and TRBJ2-5, reads SQTIHQWPATLVQPVGSPLSLECTVEGTSNPNLYWYRQAAGRGLQLLFYSVGIGQISSEVPQNLSASRPQDRQFILSSKKLLLSDSGFYLCAWSVRDSETQYFGPGTRLLVL.